What follows are 21 T cell receptor beta chains derived from one specimen sequenced in a study of shared clonotypes between healthy human individuals. Measured with immunoSEQ multiplex PCR; TCRdb has only the in-frame clones, and not every one. This table holds approximately 720,000 clones, around 72% found once. The sequenced sample was memory CD4+ T cells sorted from blood. Subset here: CD45RA-negative fraction. Receptors were obtained from a woman in her 30s in good health.

The V call is TRBV10-1, the J call TRBJ2-2; the match to TRBD2 covers 9 bases. CDR1 WNHNN and CDR2 SYGVQD come from the germline V gene (reference sequence). The CDR3 totals 16 residues. V gave up 5 bases and J gave up 4 bases; unmatched junction bases: 8. CDR3 nucleotide sequence: TGCGCCAGCAGTCCGACGGGGACTAGCTTCACCGGGGAGCTGTTTTTT. It encodes CASSPTGTSFTGELFF.

This clone was detected once. The J gene is TRBJ1-5, the V gene TRBV7-8; tentatively, D is TRBD1 (5 bases). The CDR3 loop spans 13 amino acids. Trimming removed 11 bases at V and 3 bases at J, with 14 bases between. Germline V gene sequence: CDR1 SGHVS, CDR2 FQNEAQ. CDR3 bases: TGTGCCGGTGCAAGGGGAGACAATCAGCCCCAGCATTTT. Amino acid sequence: CAGARGDNQPQHF.

This chain connects TRBV25-1 to TRBJ2-1; D is undetermined. This CDR3 has 13 residues. V was trimmed by 4 bases and J by 3 bases, leaving 7 bases between them. Per germline, CDR1 MGHDK and CDR2 SYGVNS. CDR3 DNA sequence: TGTGCCAGCAGTGGCCCTTACTACAATGAGCAGTTCTTC. It specifies CASSGPYYNEQFF.

The V gene is TRBV19, the J gene TRBJ1-2, with 7 bases that match TRBD1. The CDR3 runs 15 residues. In germline, CDR1 is LNHDA, CDR2 SQIVND (reference sequence). J lost 6 bases, V lost 7 bases, and 14 bases had no gene match. The CDR3 DNA reads TGTGCCAGTAATCGAGCCGGGACAGAAGGCCATGGCTACACCTTC. It codes for CASNRAGTEGHGYTF.

The chain has TRBV14 and TRBJ2-1; TRBD2 matches at 13 bases. The CDR3 sequence is 16 residues long. Germline V lookup: CDR1 SGHDN, CDR2 FVKESK. With V trimmed by 4 bases and J by 7 bases, 7 bases remained unmatched. The DNA of the CDR3 is TGTGCCAGCAGCCGACCGGGACTAGCGGGAAAGAATGAGCAGTTCTTC. Translation gives CASSRPGLAGKNEQFF.

The rearrangement links TRBV11-2 to TRBJ1-1; 7 nucleotides line up with TRBD1. With V trimmed by 5 bases and J by 0 bases, 9 bases remained unmatched. Germline V lookup: CDR1 SGHAT, CDR2 FQNNGV. This CDR3 is built from 16 residues. The DNA of the CDR3 is TGTGCCAGCAGCCCCCTCTGGACAGGAGTGAACACTGAAGCTTTCTTT. It encodes CASSPLWTGVNTEAFF. The full variable domain, its missing parts supplied by reference TRBV11-2 and TRBJ1-1, is EAGVAQSPRYKIIEKRQSVAFWCNPISGHATLYWYQQILGQGPKLLIQFQNNGVVDDSQLPKDRFSAERLKGVDSTLKIQPAKLEDSAVYLCASSPLWTGVNTEAFFGQGTRLTVV.

The V and J genes are TRBV2 and TRBJ1-5, with D possibly matching TRBD1 (5 bases). Germline V CDR1 and CDR2: SNHLY, FYNNEI. The V end was cut by 4 bases, the J end by 5 bases, with 9 bases between. CDR3 length: 13 residues. The CDR3 coding sequence is TGTGCCAGCAGTGGGACACTATATCAGCCCCAGCATTTT. Residues: CASSGTLYQPQHF. The variable domain in full, completed from reference TRBV2 and TRBJ1-5, reads EPEVTQTPSHQVTQMGQEVILRCVPISNHLYFYWYRQILGQKVEFLVSFYNNEISEKSEIFDDQFSVERPDGSNFTLKIRSTKLEDSAMYFCASSGTLYQPQHFGDGTRLSIL.

This clone was observed once. The V and J genes are TRBV2 and TRBJ2-3; 7 nucleotides match TRBD2. V trimming: 4 bases; J trimming: 1 base; junction bases outside the gene matches: 5. The V gene's germline CDR1 is SNHLY and CDR2 FYNNEI. The CDR3 covers 15 residues. The CDR3 DNA reads TGTGCCAGCAGTGTAGAACTAGCGCGCACAGATACGCAGTATTTT. Translating it yields CASSVELARTDTQYF.

This clone was recorded many times. The V call is TRBV10-2, the J call TRBJ1-2, with D uncertain. Germline CDR1 WSHSY, CDR2 SAAADI. Trimming took 8 bases from V and 5 from J, leaving 9 bases between them. CDR3 length equals 11 residues. The CDR3 nucleotides read TGCGCCAGCGGATCGGGGTATGGCTACACCTTC. It is translated as CASGSGYGYTF.

The chain links TRBV6-5 to TRBJ1-1; D is undetermined. The V end lost 6 bases, the J end lost 0 bases, and 11 bases lay between the germline ends. Germline V gene sequence: CDR1 MNHEY, CDR2 SVGAGI. CDR3 size: 14 residues. In DNA, the CDR3 is TGTGCCAGCAGAAGGACGGATATGAACACTGAAGCTTTCTTT. Its protein product is CASRRTDMNTEAFF.

This chain joins TRBV5-1 and TRBJ2-1; no clear D gene. Germline CDR1 and CDR2: SGHRS and YFSETQ. This CDR3 has 17 residues. V lost 0 bases and J 0 bases, leaving 13 bases between the germline ends. CDR3 residues: CASSLELAVSSYNEQFF. CDR3 nucleotides: TGCGCCAGCAGCTTGGAGTTGGCAGTGAGCTCCTACAATGAGCAGTTCTTC.

This clone has just a few counts. V is TRBV15 and J is TRBJ1-3, with D tentatively TRBD1 (5 bases). Germline CDR1 and CDR2: LNHNV and YYDKDF (reference sequence). Trimming took 5 bases from V and 0 from J, leaving 8 bases between them. The CDR3 has 14 amino acids. As DNA, the CDR3 is TGTGCCACCAGCCTGACAGCCTCTGGAAACACCATATATTTT. Encoded protein: CATSLTASGNTIYF.

This chain uses TRBV20-1 with TRBJ1-2; no firm D call. The CDR3 length is 10 residues. V was clipped by 3 bases and J by 8 bases, with 7 bases between them. Germline assignment: CDR1 DFQATT and CDR2 SNEGSKA (reference sequence). CDR3 sequence reads: CSASFLGYTF. The CDR3 DNA sequence: TGCAGTGCTAGCTTCTTGGGCTACACCTTC.

The V call is TRBV7-2, the J call TRBJ2-5; weak D call: TRBD1 (5 bases). Trimming pared 5 bases from V and 5 bases from J, leaving 15 bases between. Germline values: CDR1 SGHTA, CDR2 FQGNSA. CDR3 length: 14 amino acids. The CDR3: CASSLDTSEETQYF. Written as DNA, the CDR3 is TGTGCCAGCAGCCTGGACACCAGTGAGGAGACCCAGTACTTC.

The genes are TRBV29-1 and TRBJ2-3, with no clear D. V was cut by 0 bases and J by 2 bases, with 9 bases left in between. The length of the CDR3 is 14 residues. Germline-derived CDR1 and CDR2 are SQVTM and ANQGSEA. The CDR3 nucleotides are TGCAGCGTTGAAGATCTTGCTCTCACAGATACGCAGTATTTT. Residues: CSVEDLALTDTQYF.

V usage is TRBV4-1 and J usage is TRBJ2-1, with TRBD1 as a possible D gene (6 bases). V was cut by 0 bases and J by 0 bases, with 12 bases left in between. The length of the CDR3 is 17 residues. Germline values: CDR1 MGHRA, CDR2 YSYEKL. The CDR3 DNA reads as TGCGCCAGCAGCCAAGATAGTGGCAGGGGCTCCTACAATGAGCAGTTCTTC. Translated: CASSQDSGRGSYNEQFF.

The rearrangement joins TRBV5-1 to TRBJ2-7, with TRBD1 identical over 7 bases. The CDR3 is 16 residues long. Germline V gives CDR1 SGHRS, CDR2 YFSETQ. With V trimmed by 3 bases and J by 1 base, 10 bases remained unmatched. DNA for the CDR3: TGCGCCAGCAGCTGGGACAGTTCAGGGATATCCTACGAGCAGTACTTC. It yields the protein CASSWDSSGISYEQYF.

Comment on this clone: This sample includes further DNA sequences coding for the same CDR3. The chain has TRBV15 and TRBJ1-2; no clear D gene. V was shortened by 3 bases and J by 6 bases, with 11 bases between the two germline ends. Germline V gene data show CDR1 as LNHNV and CDR2 as YYDKDF (reference sequence). This CDR3 spans 13 amino acids. The CDR3 protein is CATSRERRDGYTF. DNA for the CDR3: TGTGCCACCAGCAGGGAAAGGAGGGATGGCTACACCTTC.

As DNA, the CDR3 is TGTGCCAGCAGCCTCCATCCGGGGCAGGGCGAGACCCAGTACTTC. Encoded protein: CASSLHPGQGETQYF. The V gene is TRBV11-1, the J gene TRBJ2-5, with D perhaps assigned TRBD1 or TRBD2 (5 bases each). The CDR3 is 15 amino acids. Germline assignment: CDR1 SGHAT and CDR2 FQDESV (reference sequence). The V end was cut by 5 bases, the J end by 5 bases, with 18 bases between.

The chain joins TRBV9 to TRBJ2-1, with 8 positions matching TRBD2. Unmatched junction bases numbered 8, after V lost 0 bases and J lost 0 bases. Germline CDR1 reads SGDLS; CDR2 reads YYNGEE. The CDR3 runs 18 residues. The CDR3 DNA follows: TGTGCCAGCAGCGTAGGTAGCGGGGCGGGAATCTCCTACAATGAGCAGTTCTTC. Translating it yields CASSVGSGAGISYNEQFF. The variable domain in full, completed from reference TRBV9 and TRBJ2-1, reads DSGVTQTPKHLITATGQRVTLRCSPRSGDLSVYWYQQSLDQGLQFLIQYYNGEERAKGNILERFSAQQFPDLHSELNLSSLELGDSALYFCASSVGSGAGISYNEQFFGPGTRLTVL.

On this clone itself: The sample contains more than one DNA sequence encoding this CDR3. The genes are TRBV25-1 and TRBJ1-1; 8 bases agree with TRBD1. The V gene's germline CDR1 is MGHDK and CDR2 SYGVNS. With 6 bases clipped from V and 1 base from J, the junction kept 7 bases outside the gene matches. The CDR3 runs to 15 residues. The chain's CDR3 is CASSYTGTGNTEAFF. For the CDR3, the DNA is TGTGCCAGCAGCTATACCGGGACAGGGAACACTGAAGCTTTCTTT. Variable domain in full (rest from reference TRBV25-1 and TRBJ1-1): EADIYQTPRYLVIGTGKKITLECSQTMGHDKMYWYQQDPGMELHLIHYSYGVNSTEKGDLSSESTVSRIRTEHFPLTLESARPSHTSQYLCASSYTGTGNTEAFFGQGTRLTVV.